These 3 T cell receptor beta chains were sequenced from one sample in a study of shared clonotypes between healthy human individuals. Clones were sequenced by immunoSEQ multiplex PCR, and TCRdb holds only the in-frame ones, with some missing. The table records hundreds of thousands of clones, less than 96% of them present only once. Input material: naive CD4+ T cells sorted from blood. Subset in this sample: CD45RA+ positively selected. These TCRs come from a woman aged 30 to 39 in good health.

This chain links TRBV6-6 with TRBJ2-7, with D perhaps matching TRBD1 or TRBD2 (5 bases each). CDR3 length: 15 amino acids. CDR1 MNHNY and CDR2 SVGAGI come from the germline V gene (reference sequence). V was trimmed by 2 bases and J by 0 bases, leaving 11 bases between them. In DNA form, the CDR3 reads TGTGCCAGCAGTTACGCCCGGGACCCCTCCTACGAGCAGTACTTC. It specifies CASSYARDPSYEQYF.

The chain recombines TRBV9 with TRBJ2-5; 11 nucleotides line up with TRBD2. Trimming removed 5 bases from V and 4 bases from J; junction bases left unmatched: 7. CDR1 is SGDLS, CDR2 YYNGEE, per germline. CDR3 length equals 15 residues. The CDR3 DNA reads TGTGCCAGCAGTGCTACTAGCGGGAGCGGAGAGACCCAGTACTTC. Translated, it gives CASSATSGSGETQYF.

The chain recombines TRBV5-1 with TRBJ1-1; 9 nucleotides align to TRBD1. Trimming cost V 3 bases and J 4 bases; bases outside gene matches: 4. This CDR3 has 14 amino acids. The germline gives CDR1 SGHRS, CDR2 YFSETQ. The CDR3 region has the DNA TGCGCCAGCAGCTACGGGACAGGGAGCACTGAAGCTTTCTTT. This gives the protein CASSYGTGSTEAFF.